The 17 T cell receptor beta chains below all came from one sample that was sequenced in a study of cytotoxic CD8 clonotypes in ibrutinib-treated CLL. Measured with immunoSEQ multiplex PCR; TCRdb has only the in-frame clones, and not every one. The table has 150,000 or so clones, approximately 91% seen once. Sequencing was performed on PBMCs, taken at disease progression, from a patient treated with ibrutinib. The receptors originated from a human donor with chronic lymphocytic leukemia.

This chain joins TRBV5-1 and TRBJ2-7; TRBD1 might be the D (5 bases). Per the germline V gene, CDR1 is SGHRS and CDR2 is YFSETQ. The CDR3 has 14 amino acids. With 0 bases removed from V and 1 base from J, the gap between germline ends came to 8 bases. DNA of the CDR3: TGCGCCAGCAGCTTGGGGTACAGGTCCTACGAGCAGTACTTC. It is translated as CASSLGYRSYEQYF.

The V gene is TRBV30, the J gene TRBJ2-7, with 8 bases fitting TRBD2. From germline, CDR1 is GTSNPN and CDR2 SVGIG (reference sequence). CDR3 size: 11 residues. After removal of 2 bases from V and 12 bases from J, the junction contained 6 bases not matched to a gene. CDR3 in amino acids: CAWSKGAGGYF. The CDR3 region has the DNA TGTGCCTGGAGTAAGGGCGCGGGGGGGTACTTC.

This chain joins TRBV7-6 and TRBJ2-1; D possibly uses TRBD1 or TRBD2 (6 bases each). V was trimmed by 0 bases and J by 6 bases, leaving 15 bases between them. The CDR3 contains 16 residues. Germline assignment: CDR1 SGHVS and CDR2 FNYEAQ. CDR3 nucleotide sequence: TGTGCCAGCAGCTTAGCAGGGGGACTCCGGGGCAATGAGCAGTTCTTC. Protein sequence: CASSLAGGLRGNEQFF. Full variable domain (rest looked up from reference TRBV7-6 and TRBJ2-1): GAGVSQSPRYKVTKRGQDVALRCDPISGHVSLYWYRQALGQGPEFLTYFNYEAQQDKSGLPNDRFSAERPEGSISTLTIQRTEQRDSAMYRCASSLAGGLRGNEQFFGPGTRLTVL.

The V gene is TRBV5-1, the J gene TRBJ2-3, with D possibly matching TRBD2 (6 bases). This CDR3 is built from 14 residues. Germline V CDR1 and CDR2: SGHRS, YFSETQ. V dropped 2 bases and J dropped 3 bases, with 10 bases sitting between them. CDR3 bases: TGCGCCAGCAGCTTAGATGGGGGGACAGATACGCAGTATTTT. Protein: CASSLDGGTDTQYF.

The DNA of the CDR3 is TGTGCCAGCAGTTTTATAAACACCGGGGAGCTGTTTTTT. Translation: CASSFINTGELFF. This sequence joins TRBV27 and TRBJ2-2; D gene ambiguous. The CDR3 contains 13 residues. Germline loops: CDR1 MNHEY, CDR2 SMNVEV (reference sequence). V shed 3 bases and J shed 2 bases, with 4 bases lying between them.

The chain employs TRBV29-1 and TRBJ2-1, with a tentative D call TRBD1 (5 bases). Trimming took off 8 bases at V and 9 bases at J, with 14 bases between the two ends. There are 11 residues in the CDR3. Germline-derived CDR1 and CDR2 are SQVTM and ANQGSEA. In DNA, the CDR3 is TGCAGCAACACGAGGACACTTGAGCAGTTCTTC. Amino acid sequence: CSNTRTLEQFF.

This clone has just one count. This rearrangement joins TRBV6-4 to TRBJ1-4; D call uncertain. Trimming removed 6 bases from V and 3 bases from J, with 14 bases in between. The CDR3 sequence is 15 residues long. From germline, CDR1 is MRHNA and CDR2 SNTAGT. The CDR3 region has the DNA TGTGCCAGCAGGAGGGTTGCGGTGGCTAATGAAAAACTGTTTTTT. This codes for CASRRVAVANEKLFF.

The chain combines TRBV7-9 with TRBJ2-7; tentatively, D is TRBD2 (5 bases). The CDR3 has 13 residues. The V end was cut by 3 bases, the J end by 3 bases, with 9 bases between. Germline V CDR1 and CDR2: SEHNR, FQNEAQ (reference sequence). The CDR3, as DNA: TGTGCCAGCAGCTTCAAGGGAGTCTACGAGCAGTACTTC. It translates to CASSFKGVYEQYF.

The genes are TRBV7-2 and TRBJ2-7; 12 bases match TRBD2. Germline V gene sequence: CDR1 SGHTA, CDR2 FQGNSA. The CDR3 extends over 19 amino acids. V was pared by 4 bases and J by 8 bases, with 21 bases of the junction left unmatched. The CDR3 bases are TGTGCCAGCAGCTCACGACTATACGCTAGCGGGAGGGTACCGGGGCAGCAGTACTTC. Translated: CASSSRLYASGRVPGQQYF.

This clone was counted once. The chain employs TRBV19 and TRBJ1-5, with TRBD1 as a possible D gene (5 bases). The CDR3 loop spans 15 amino acids. Germline loops: CDR1 LNHDA, CDR2 SQIVND (reference sequence). V was trimmed by 7 bases and J by 2 bases, leaving 15 bases between them. In nucleotides, the CDR3 is TGTGCCAGTACCAACTCCGACAGCCGCAATCAGCCCCAGCATTTT. Amino acid sequence: CASTNSDSRNQPQHF.

The V gene is TRBV5-1, the J gene TRBJ2-7; D ambiguous. Germline V gene data show CDR1 as SGHRS and CDR2 as YFSETQ. Trimming removed 0 bases at V and 2 bases at J, with 12 bases between. This CDR3 has 15 residues. This CDR3 is CASSLEGLGPYEQYF. Here the CDR3 DNA reads TGCGCCAGCAGCTTGGAGGGTTTGGGCCCCTACGAGCAGTACTTC. The whole variable domain, filled in from reference TRBV5-1 and TRBJ2-7, reads KAGVTQTPRYLIKTRGQQVTLSCSPISGHRSVSWYQQTPGQGLQFLFEYFSETQRNKGNFPGRFSGRQFSNSRSEMNVSTLELGDSALYLCASSLEGLGPYEQYFGPGTRLTVT.

V usage is TRBV14 and J usage is TRBJ2-7, with TRBD2 matching 12 bases. CDR1 SGHDN and CDR2 FVKESK come from the germline V gene. V gave up 2 bases and J gave up 5 bases; unmatched junction bases: 7. This CDR3 contains 16 residues. The DNA for the CDR3 is TGTGCCAGCAGCCAACTCCGTGGACTAGCGGGACACGAGCAGTACTTC. Translation: CASSQLRGLAGHEQYF.

The chain recombines TRBV7-7 with TRBJ2-2; perhaps TRBD1 as D (5 bases). Trimming took 3 bases from V and 4 from J, leaving 9 bases between them. The CDR3 has 14 residues. Germline lookup yields CDR1 SSHAT and CDR2 FNYEAQ (reference sequence). The CDR3 DNA is TGTGCCAGCAGCTTGAAGGGGATCACCGGGGAGCTGTTTTTT. This encodes CASSLKGITGELFF.

This CDR3 is CASSLGLLGETQYF. The CDR3 DNA is TGTGCCAGCAGCTTAGGTCTATTGGGGGAGACCCAGTACTTC. The chain combines TRBV7-3 with TRBJ2-5; D uncertain. The germline V gene encodes CDR1 SGHTA and CDR2 FQGTGA. The CDR3 runs to 14 residues. Between the trimmed V and J ends, which lost 2 bases and 5 bases, there was a span of 12 bases.

The V gene is TRBV11-3, the J gene TRBJ2-7; D is possibly TRBD1 or TRBD2 (6 bases each). The V and J ends lost 3 bases and 7 bases respectively, with 19 bases between them. The germline gives CDR1 SGHNT, CDR2 YENEEA. The CDR3 spans 15 residues. The CDR3 DNA is TGTGCCAGCAGCTTGGAGGGGACAAGGTCGGGGGAGCAGTACTTC. Its translation: CASSLEGTRSGEQYF.

This clone was recorded once. The chain links TRBV18 to TRBJ1-5, with D possibly matching TRBD1 (6 bases). The CDR3 has 16 residues. V gave up 3 bases and J gave up 1 base, with 13 bases separating them. CDR1 and CDR2 (germline): KGHSH, LQKENI. The CDR3 region has the DNA TGTGCCAGCTCACCGTTGGGGGGCCTGAGCAATCAGCCCCAGCATTTT. This codes for CASSPLGGLSNQPQHF.

This chain links TRBV15 with TRBJ2-1; 8 bases match TRBD2. Germline lookup yields CDR1 LNHNV and CDR2 YYDKDF (reference sequence). The CDR3 is 16 residues long. Trimming removed 3 bases from V and 0 bases from J; junction bases left unmatched: 4. CDR3 in amino acids: CATSRLAGSSYNEQFF. CDR3 sequence (DNA): TGTGCCACCAGCAGGTTAGCGGGAAGCTCCTACAATGAGCAGTTCTTC. The complete variable domain, with remaining parts taken from reference TRBV15 and TRBJ2-1, reads DAMVIQNPRYQVTQFGKPVTLSCSQTLNHNVMYWYQQKSSQAPKLLFHYYDKDFNNEADTPDNFQSRRPNTSFCFLDIRSPGLGDTAMYLCATSRLAGSSYNEQFFGPGTRLTVL.